These T cell receptor beta chains were read from a single sample in a study of blood T cell repertoires in COVID-19. Sequenced by immunoSEQ multiplex PCR; TCRdb stores in-frame clones only, minus some. Counted here are 250,000 to 350,000 clones, about 85% occurring once; the ten biggest clones make up 2.5% to 3%. Specimen: PBMCs or T cells enriched from blood (not recorded which). These receptors were obtained from a woman aged 50 to 60 who had recovered from COVID-19. CDR3s include the opening cysteine and the closing phenylalanine or tryptophan. A D gene is named only where the DNA matches it firmly. Where a row states a size, it is once, few, many or the class of an expanded clone; other rows omit it.

j_call d_call clone_size v_call cdr3_length cdr3_nt cdr3_aa
TRBJ1-5 . . TRBV10-2 12 TGCGCCAGCAAGAATGGGCCGCAGCCCCAGCATTTT CASKNGPQPQHF
TRBJ1-2 TRBD1 . TRBV28 14 TGTGCCAGCAGAGAGGGGGCTACTGACTATGGCTACACCTTC CASREGATDYGYTF
TRBJ2-7 TRBD2 . TRBV15 14 TGTGCCACCAGTTCGGGAGGAGGATCCTACGAGCAGTACTTC CATSSGGGSYEQYF
TRBJ2-7 TRBD1 . TRBV5-5 17 TGTGCCAGCAGCTTGCGTGGTCTGGGACAGGGCCTCTACGAGCAGTACTTC CASSLRGLGQGLYEQYF
TRBJ1-2 TRBD1 . TRBV19 14 TGTGCCAGTAGTCCACAGGGGACTCGGGATGGCTACACCTTC CASSPQGTRDGYTF
TRBJ2-3 TRBD2 . TRBV7-3 14 TGTGCCAGCAGCGTAGCGGGAGGGCCGGATACGCAGTATTTT CASSVAGGPDTQYF
TRBJ2-3 . once TRBV29-1 14 TGCAGCGCCCTCCTGGGGGCAGGACCAGATACGCAGTATTTT CSALLGAGPDTQYF
TRBJ2-1 TRBD2 . TRBV19 16 TGTGCCAGTAGTTCCTGGACTAGCGGGAAGGACAATGAGCAGTTCTTC CASSSWTSGKDNEQFF
TRBJ1-1 . . TRBV6-2/TRBV6-3 14 TGTGCCAGCAGTTACGGGACTATGAACACTGAAGCTTTCTTT CASSYGTMNTEAFF
TRBJ1-5 . . TRBV2 14 TGTGCCAGCAGTGGAGGGTGGGTCAATCAGCCCCAGCATTTT CASSGGWVNQPQHF
TRBJ1-2 TRBD1 . TRBV19 14 TGTGCCAGTAGTACCCGGGACAGGGGGTATGGCTACACCTTC CASSTRDRGYGYTF
TRBJ1-1 . . TRBV29-1 14 TGCAGCGTTGAACAGGGAAAGATGAACACTGAAGCTTTCTTT CSVEQGKMNTEAFF
TRBJ2-6 . . TRBV7-2 15 TGTGCCAGCAGCTCGGACTTGAGCGGGGCCAACGTCCTGACTTTC CASSSDLSGANVLTF
TRBJ1-5 TRBD1 . TRBV15 16 TGTGCCACCAGCAGGGGGGACAGGGGGGCTAATCAGCCCCAGCATTTT CATSRGDRGANQPQHF
TRBJ1-2 . few TRBV27 13 TGTGCCAGCAGTCTTTCTCGGGGGGAAGGCTACACCTTC CASSLSRGEGYTF
TRBJ2-1 . . TRBV7-2 17 TGTGCCAGCAGCCCACAGGGCTCTGGCCTAAAATACAATGAGCAGTTCTTC CASSPQGSGLKYNEQFF
TRBJ1-5 TRBD1 once TRBV19 16 TGTGCCAGTAGTACCCGGACAGGAGTTAGCAATCAGCCCCAGCATTTT CASSTRTGVSNQPQHF
TRBJ1-2 . . TRBV6-5 16 TGTGCCAGCAGTTACTCGATTAGTGGCCGGGGCTATGGCTACACCTTC CASSYSISGRGYGYTF
TRBJ1-2 . . TRBV19 11 TGTGCCAGTACGCAGAACTATGGCTACACCTTC CASTQNYGYTF
TRBJ2-1 TRBD1 . TRBV6-2/TRBV6-3 16 TGTGCCAGCAGTTCACGGACAGGGAGTTCCTACAATGAGCAGTTCTTC CASSSRTGSSYNEQFF
TRBJ1-6 . . TRBV19 14 TGTGCCAGTAGCCCCTCCGGTTGGAATTCACCCCTCCACTTT CASSPSGWNSPLHF
TRBJ1-2 . . TRBV7-3 12 TGTGCCAGCAGCAGGGGGAGCGGTGGCTACACCTTC CASSRGSGGYTF
TRBJ1-1 . . TRBV18 13 TGTGCCAGCTCAGACGGCCAGGGCAGAGGAGCTTTCTTT CASSDGQGRGAFF
TRBJ1-6 . . TRBV28 16 TGTGCCAGCAGTCCCCCGGGGGGGTCGGAAAATTCACCCCTCCACTTT CASSPPGGSENSPLHF
TRBJ1-3 . . TRBV7-9 16 TGTGCCAGCAGCTTAGCTGGGCAGAACTCTGGAAACACCATATATTTT CASSLAGQNSGNTIYF
TRBJ1-4 . . TRBV27 14 TGTGCCAGCAAACCCGCCAACGCGGATGAAAAACTGTTTTTT CASKPANADEKLFF
TRBJ2-1 TRBD2 few TRBV4-1 17 TGCGCCAGCAGCCGCCAGACTAGCGAAAGCTCCTACAATGAGCAGTTCTTC CASSRQTSESSYNEQFF
TRBJ2-1 TRBD2 . TRBV4-1 18 TGCGCCAGCAGCCATCTAGGCGCTAGCGGGAGGGCCGGGGATGAGCAGTTCTTC CASSHLGASGRAGDEQFF
TRBJ2-1 . . TRBV24-1 15 TGTGCCACCAGTGATTCTCCAGTGAACTACAATGAGCAGTTCTTC CATSDSPVNYNEQFF
TRBJ1-5 . few TRBV28 14 TGTGCCAGCAGCCCACTAGGGATCAATCAGCCCCAGCATTTT CASSPLGINQPQHF
TRBJ1-3 . . TRBV30 12 TGTGCCTGGAGCCCCCTTAGAAACACCATATATTTT CAWSPLRNTIYF
TRBJ2-3 TRBD2 . TRBV18 16 TGTGCCAGCTCACCCCTGATACTAGCGGACACAGATACGCAGTATTTT CASSPLILADTDTQYF
TRBJ2-5 . . TRBV7-2 15 TGTGCCAGCAGCTTAGGGGTGCAGCGGCAAGAGACCCAGTACTTC CASSLGVQRQETQYF